This TCR beta chain came from a study of cytomegalovirus exposure and HLA in healthy donors (dated by TCRdb to the late 2010s). Regarding the complete study: According to an earlier analysis of 587 of the donors, roughly 180 million T cells yielded 117 million unique TCR beta sequences and around 300 Gb of sequence data. An early release covering over 500 HLA-typed donors comprised roughly 300 gigabases of sequencing data and some 79 million unique TCR sequences. Among the roughly 400 genotyped donors, approximately 82% belonged to the genetic ancestry cluster associated with self-reported Caucasian donors. The study aimed to test whether signatures of past pathogen exposure could be identified by cataloging public T cell receptors. Using immunosequencing, the study profiled T cell repertoires from about 650 subjects and related those repertoires to cytomegalovirus serostatus. Besides the first cohort of approximately 670 subjects, a separate validation cohort made up of 90 to 150 different subjects was used. High-throughput TCR immunosequencing, statistical association of individual TCRs with disease status, and machine learning were combined to predict cytomegalovirus infection status. A later analysis re-analyzed previously published TCR beta repertoires from 550 to 700 donors and added high-resolution HLA genotyping to study TCR occurrence patterns. Rather than using new phenotypic data, the later analysis identified candidate immune exposures from TCR beta sequences and from how often those sequences occurred across donors. An earlier analysis of several hundred of the donors applied high-throughput TCR beta sequencing to assess whether each TCR beta V gene segment acted as functional or pseudogenic. Alongside the repertoire data, information on donor age, sex, ethnicity and CMV serostatus was compiled. A later genetic analysis used genome-wide SNP genotypes for about three fifths of the roughly 700 donors, treating that subset as a discovery cohort. Every repertoire in the discovery cohort had been generated on one and the same sequencing platform. Class I and class II HLA loci were covered by the typing at four-digit resolution. The number of donors typed differed by locus, with about 629-630 for A, B, C, DRB1 and DQB1, roughly 550 for DQA1, about 610 for DPA1, and around 450 for DPB1. Roughly 5 DR-DQ haplotypes were handled as single units for association and clustering because linkage in the cohort was strong. Among about 400 genotyped donors of the cohort, an average of around 250,000 unique TCR beta nucleotide sequences was sequenced per donor, of which 15% to 20% were non-productive. General conclusions and limits of the study: In a later analysis, TCR association rates were found to vary across HLA loci, with the most associated TCRs seen for DRB1 alleles and the fewest for HLA-C alleles. Correlated functional status among segregating V segments might be attributable to linkage disequilibrium, but an unknown experimental factor could not be ruled out. A further reported finding was that TCR beta sequences accurately predicted the HLA-A and HLA-B alleles for most subjects in the first cohort. In a later analysis, HLA-associated TCR beta chains showed more clonal expansion and lower generation probabilities than non-associated chains that were equally common. In this cohort, only TCR beta chains were sequenced, and detectable features were limited by the absence of alpha or paired-chain data. When HLA alleles, especially DR and DQ, strongly co-occurred, TCR associations were difficult to assign to individual alleles. Because HLA typing was missing for some donors at each locus, association tests included only the typed subset. The only immune exposure information available for the cohort was CMV serostatus. Seventeen rarely observed V segments, including chromosome 9 orphons, were excluded from the earlier analysis of approximately 500 of the donors because counts were too low. At a false discovery rate of 0.05, a later analysis linked 16,951 TCR beta sequences to specific HLA alleles. A later analysis found that most CMV-associated TCR beta chains appeared HLA-restricted, with HLA associations seemingly driven largely by CMV exposure. In vitro tests confirmed that a few of the cytomegalovirus-associated TCR beta chains recognize cytomegalovirus antigens. The authors suggested that the approach could potentially be generalized to other disease states and immunological phenotypes. In an earlier analysis of 450 to 750 of the donors, most TCR beta V segments appeared in productive rearrangements about 87% or about 30% of the time, broadly matching IMGT annotations. V-gene and J-gene trimming of TCR beta chains was associated with a missense DCLRE1C variant in a later genetic analysis, and the association was replicated in an independent cohort. The classifier was reported to diagnose cytomegalovirus status with high specificity and sensitivity in both the original cohort and the validation cohort. Compared with the roughly 670-donor mean, donors in an Asian-associated ancestry cluster had fewer N-insertions in productive TCRs, according to a later genetic analysis. Sequencing depth was assumed to be roughly uniform across donors in the presence/absence analyses, though that assumption may not hold. Several of the top co-occurrence clusters appeared to be linked to parvovirus B19, influenza, CMV and Epstein-Barr virus, according to a later analysis. The sequencing pipeline was judged likely to have produced a cluster of highly shared sequence variants as a technical artifact. Across donors, most TCR sequences were observed very rarely, whereas some public TCRs were present in many individuals. The 87-base-pair reads could not distinguish some IMGT-functional V segments, including TRBV6-2 and TRBV6-3, so those segments were excluded. The study listed 150 to 200 TCR beta chains as associated with cytomegalovirus.

The library was made by the immunoSEQ multiplex PCR assay. For the multiplex PCR, a mixture combining 60 forward primers for TCR Vbeta segments and 13 reverse primers for TCR Jbeta segments was used. The CDR3 region of rearranged TCR beta genes was amplified from genomic DNA by a multiplex PCR assay. The Illumina HiSeq System was used to sequence the amplified TCR beta libraries as 87-base-pair reads. The paper's processing steps were these. Across the 500 to 850 repertoires, a later analysis counted about 81 million unique TCR beta chains, 9.5 million to 12 million of which were shared by at least two donors. To remove PCR and sequencing errors, raw reads were error-corrected and collapsed into unique sequences using a nearest-neighbor algorithm that merged closely related sequences. V, D and J gene segments were assigned by aligning CDR3 sequences to IMGT reference sequences. For a sequence to be retained, at least a six-nucleotide match to both a V gene segment and a J gene segment was required. A rearrangement was called productive if the CDR3 had no stop codons and remained in frame with V and J, and every other rearrangement was called non-productive. Following IMGT convention, CDR3 was defined as the stretch from the second conserved V-encoded cysteine up to the conserved J-encoded phenylalanine. In an earlier analysis of roughly 580 of the donors, sequences lacking an unambiguous match to a single V gene segment were excluded. In an earlier analysis of around 590 of the donors, a V segment was called functional when productive rearrangements were above 56.7%, and segregating when the standard deviation between donors exceeded 5%. A statistical classification framework was developed to diagnose cytomegalovirus status using the catalog of TCR beta chain sequences. A later analysis assigned V and J genes by comparing TCR nucleotide sequences with IMGT/GENE-DB human TR gene sequences. A later analysis assigned CDR3 sequences and most-parsimonious VDJ recombination scenarios with the TCRdist pipeline. In a later analysis, every TCR beta chain was defined by the combination of its CDR3 amino acid sequence and its V-gene family, and reads without a unique V-gene family were dropped. To address suspected cross-contamination and a sequencing artifact, a later analysis removed a few hundred highly shared, low-generation-probability nucleotide sequences. For each public chain, a later analysis derived a clonal expansion index from normalized ranks of inferred template counts within each repertoire. Generation probabilities in a later analysis came from a VDJ recombination model fitted to out-of-frame rearrangements, and those results were checked against IGoR. A later analysis scored TCR-TCR, TCR-HLA and TCR-CMV co-occurrence with hypergeometric tests, applying a repertoire-size bias correction to TCR pairs. To estimate false discovery rates, a later analysis permuted the HLA or CMV assignments 20 times. In a later analysis, co-occurring TCRs were grouped with DBSCAN, and TCRdist sequence similarity was added when clustering was performed within HLA-allele-positive subsets. Repertoires with fewer than 30,000 or more than 120,000 public chains were left out of co-occurrence clustering, as were about five repertoires with anomalous nucleotide sharing. In TCRdb, the immuneACCESS table is reduced to in-frame sequences with V and J assigned. These tables do not hold every clone; where another copy was compared, an unresolved V gene accounts for under half, and the others remain unexplained. D and trimming were read from the DNA, whereas the V and J calls and clone size are those reported in that table. The sample table shows about 250,000 clones, and about 80% are seen once. Together, the top ten hold roughly 0.31% of the sample.

Comment on this clone: No antigen is known for it. No qualities accompany the bases; no much larger clone lies one base away.

In total, approximately 690 healthy bone marrow donors made up the cohort. Cohort members were all nominally healthy when sampled, although unrecorded immune exposures were likely present. The donor tested CMV seronegative and was one of the 352 seronegative cohort members. Every donor gave a peripheral blood sample, and the peripheral blood mononuclear cells from that sample were used for TCR beta sequencing. The Qiagen DNeasy Blood Extraction Kit was used to extract genomic DNA from the blood cell samples. V lost 5 bases and J lost 0 bases; the stretch between them is 17 bases long. From its cysteine to its phenylalanine, the CDR3 spans 17 amino acids. Just the 51-base CDR3 DNA is kept, in frame starting at base 1. Looking up the germline V gene (reference sequence) yields CDR1 SEHNR and CDR2 FQNEAQ.

The chain uses TRBV7-9 and TRBJ1-5; possibly the D gene is TRBD1, per 5 matching bases. Sample: PBMCs. This TCR came from a girl aged 2 to 9 in good health and CMV-seronegative. The nucleotides are TGTGCCAGCAGCCCTGGGGGGTACACTTATAGCAATCAGCCCCAGCATTTT. Its coded protein is CASSPGGYTYSNQPQHF.